This entry lists 12 T cell receptor beta chains sequenced from one sample in a study of T cell repertoires in aging, cancer and after chemotherapy. TRB rearrangements spanning V, D and J were amplified using mixed TRB-A/B primers. From the multiplex PCR reads, TCRdb called clonotypes with MiXCR, one entry per CDR3 protein. Of approximately 5,100 distinct CDR3 sequences listed, around 30% are singletons. Amplification of TCR beta used genomic DNA extracted from peripheral blood. Sequencing was carried out using blood. The receptors were gathered from a human donor with a solid tumor.

As for this clonotype: Its ends do not fully match the called genes, so a read error is possible. This chain links TRBV6-6 with TRBJ1-5, with TRBD1 matching 7 bases. The CDR3 totals 15 residues. Germline CDR1 reads MNHNY; CDR2 reads SVGAGI (reference sequence). CDR3 in amino acids: CASSYGQGGYQPKHF. The DNA of the CDR3 is TGTGCCAGCAGTTACGGGCAGGGGGGATATCAGCCCAAGCATTTT.

A few counts support this clonotype. The rearrangement links TRBV20-1 to TRBJ1-4; D may be TRBD1 (5 bases). Germline lookup yields CDR1 DFQATT and CDR2 SNEGSKA (reference sequence). This CDR3 region has 12 residues. In nucleotides, the CDR3 is TGCAGCCCCCGGGGCTTGAATGAAAAACTGTTTTTT. Amino acids: CSPRGLNEKLFF.

This clonotype was seen a handful of times. The rearrangement uses TRBV4-2 and TRBJ1-1; D gene unclear. V lost 0 bases and J lost 12, with 14 bases in between. Germline V CDR1 and CDR2: LGHNA, YNFKEQ. The CDR3 loop spans 13 amino acids. CDR3: CASSQDQVATPFF. The CDR3 nucleotides are TGTGCCAGCAGCCAAGATCAAGTGGCCACGCCTTTCTTT.

This clonotype is termed large. The chain joins TRBV29-1 to TRBJ2-3, with TRBD1 matching over 8 bases. The V segment lost 6 bases and the J segment 3 bases; nucleotides outside the gene matches: 8. CDR1 is SQVTM and CDR2 is ANQGSEA in the germline V gene. The CDR3 runs 14 residues. The chain's CDR3 is CSVAGGGWTDTQYF. CDR3 nucleotide sequence: TGCAGCGTGGCAGGGGGCGGATGGACAGATACGCAGTATTTT.

With respect to this clonotype: A much larger clone lies a single base off, so this may be a read error. The gene calls are TRBV6-5 and TRBJ2-5; 10 nucleotides line up with TRBD1. The germline V gene encodes CDR1 MNHEY and CDR2 SVGAGI. V dropped 8 bases and J dropped 4; count of bases not matched to a gene: 7. The CDR3 has 14 amino acids. CDR3 residues: CASYLTGGVETQYF. The CDR3 nucleotides read TGTGCCAGCTATCTGACAGGGGGCGTAGAGACCCAGTACTTC.

V is TRBV30 and J is TRBJ2-2; 8 bases line up with TRBD2. The germline CDR1 and CDR2 sequences are GTSNPN and SVGIG (reference sequence). The CDR3 has 14 residues. Trimming took 2 bases from V and 5 from J; bases not matched to a gene: 4. The CDR3: CAWSTGGGTGELFF. Written as DNA, the CDR3 is TGTGCCTGGAGTACGGGGGGGGGGACCGGGGAGCTGTTTTTT.

This chain uses TRBV20-1 with TRBJ2-6; D is undetermined. Germline lookup yields CDR1 DFQATT and CDR2 SNEGSKA (reference sequence). V was clipped by 3 bases and J by 4 bases, with 4 bases between them. The CDR3 contains 12 residues. The CDR3: CSASSGANVLTF. The CDR3 DNA follows: TGCAGTGCTAGTAGCGGGGCCAACGTCCTGACTTTC.

This clonotype came up a few times. In nucleotides, the CDR3 is TGTGCCAGCACCGCGGAGGTTCAAGAGACCCAGTACTTC. It translates to CASTAEVQETQYF. This chain joins TRBV6-1 and TRBJ2-5, with a weak D call TRBD2 (5 bases). CDR1 is MNHNS, CDR2 SASEGT, per germline. Trimming shortened V by 7 bases and J by 2 bases, and 11 bases separated the two germline ends. The length of the CDR3 is 13 residues.

The J gene is TRBJ2-7, the V gene TRBV28, with D possibly being TRBD1 (6 bases). Per germline, CDR1 MDHEN and CDR2 SYDVKM. Trimming removed 4 bases at V and 10 bases at J, with 17 bases between. The CDR3 totals 13 residues. The CDR3 sequence: CASSSSQGLSQYF. The CDR3 coding sequence is TGTGCCAGCAGTTCATCACAGGGCCTGAGTCAGTACTTC.

This clonotype was counted between two and nine times. The chain combines TRBV6-5 with TRBJ2-2, with D possibly TRBD1 on 5 matching bases. Germline V lookup: CDR1 MNHEY, CDR2 SVGAGI. Trimming stripped 5 bases from V and 2 bases from J, with 18 bases between. CDR3 length: 17 residues. CDR3 region: CASSPRGQITNTGELFF. CDR3 DNA sequence: TGTGCCAGCAGTCCTCGAGGACAAATAACTAACACCGGGGAGCTGTTTTTT.

This clonotype was detected only a few times. The rearrangement uses TRBV6-1 and TRBJ1-6; unclear D gene. The CDR3 has 14 amino acids. CDR1 and CDR2 (germline): MNHNS, SASEGT. The V and J ends lost 7 bases and 0 bases respectively, with 7 bases between them. The CDR3 spells CASMESSYNSPLHF. The CDR3 DNA sequence: TGTGCCAGCATGGAGAGCTCCTATAATTCACCCCTCCACTTT.

This clonotype was recorded a few times. The chain links TRBV20-1 to TRBJ1-5; possible D gene TRBD1, 6 bases. With 6 bases removed from V and 9 bases from J, the gap between germline ends came to 15 bases. CDR3 length equals 12 residues. Germline assignment: CDR1 DFQATT and CDR2 SNEGSKA (reference sequence). Written as DNA, the CDR3 is TGCAGTGCCCGTGCCACAGGGATGCCCCAGCATTTT. Protein product: CSARATGMPQHF.